Below are 8 T cell receptor beta chains sequenced from a single sample in a study of blood T cells in healthy people across ages. Primed by a sample-barcoded 5' primer and a J-beta primer mix, a second PCR proceeded for about 6 to 11 cycles. TCRdb analysed the 5' RACE reads with MiXCR anew, one entry per CDR3 protein. The sample carries hundreds of thousands of distinct CDR3 sequences, around two fifths recorded once. What was sequenced was blood. These receptor sequences come from a man aged 55 to 70 in good health.

This clonotype has only a few counts. V usage is TRBV3-1 and J usage is TRBJ2-1, with 13 bases fitting TRBD2. The junction had 5 bases not matched to a gene; V was cut back by 4 bases and J by 5 bases. The CDR3 consists of 16 residues. Looked up from germline, CDR1 is LGHDT and CDR2 is YNNKEL (reference sequence). This chain's CDR3 is CASSPYGTSGDNEQFF. The CDR3 DNA sequence: TGTGCCAGCAGCCCTTACGGGACTAGCGGGGACAATGAGCAGTTCTTC.

The genes are TRBV7-3 and TRBJ2-5; D is ambiguous. The CDR3 extends over 14 amino acids. CDR1 and CDR2 (germline): SGHTA, FQGTGA. V was shortened by 0 bases and J by 11 bases, with 16 bases between the two germline ends. As DNA, the CDR3 is TGTGCCAGCAGCTTAACAAGGTCGAGCAATGAGCAGTACTTC. This gives the protein CASSLTRSSNEQYF.

The chain recombines TRBV20-1 with TRBJ1-6; the D gene is possibly TRBD1 (6 bases). This CDR3 has 14 residues. CDR1 and CDR2 from the germline V gene are DFQATT and SNEGSKA (reference sequence). With 5 bases removed from V and 5 bases from J, the gap between germline ends came to 13 bases. Here the CDR3 DNA reads TGCAGTGCTGCAGGGGCCACGGATAATTCACCCCTCCACTTT. Amino acid sequence: CSAAGATDNSPLHF.

This rearrangement joins TRBV10-3 to TRBJ2-3; possibly TRBD1 for D (6 bases). The V and J ends lost 6 bases and 9 bases respectively, with 19 bases between them. The CDR3 sequence is 14 residues long. CDR1 is ENHRY, CDR2 SYGVKD, per germline. The CDR3 loop is CAISTGSGVETQYF. The CDR3 nucleotides are TGTGCCATCAGCACAGGGAGTGGGGTGGAAACGCAGTATTTT.

This clonotype was seen only a few times. The J gene is TRBJ2-3, the V gene TRBV4-3; 9 bases line up with TRBD2. After removal of 0 bases from V and 5 bases from J, the junction contained 9 bases not matched to a gene. This CDR3 spans 17 amino acids. Germline CDR1 and CDR2: LGHNA and YSLEER. CDR3 DNA: TGCGCCAGCAGCCAAGATCTCGGGCGGGGGGGCGGAGATACGCAGTATTTT. Encoded protein: CASSQDLGRGGGDTQYF.

CDR3: CSARGMMDEKLFF. CDR3 bases: TGCAGTGCCAGGGGGATGATGGATGAAAAACTGTTTTTT. The J gene is TRBJ1-4, the V gene TRBV20-1, with TRBD1 matching over 7 bases. Germline loops: CDR1 DFQATT, CDR2 SNEGSKA (reference sequence). Unmatched junction bases numbered 7, after V lost 6 bases and J lost 6 bases. The CDR3 runs to 13 residues.

The chain recombines TRBV2 with TRBJ2-5; no definite D call. V dropped 4 bases and J dropped 5 bases, with 17 bases sitting between them. This CDR3 is built from 15 residues. Germline CDR1 reads SNHLY; CDR2 reads FYNNEI. The CDR3 protein is CASSGLGTRRETQYF. DNA of the CDR3: TGTGCCAGCAGTGGATTAGGCACCCGAAGGGAGACCCAGTACTTC. Using reference TRBV2 and TRBJ2-5 for the parts outside the CDR3, the full variable domain is EPEVTQTPSHQVTQMGQEVILRCVPISNHLYFYWYRQILGQKVEFLVSFYNNEISEKSEIFDDQFSVERPDGSNFTLKIRSTKLEDSAMYFCASSGLGTRRETQYFGPGTRLLVL.

Points on this clonotype: Being one base from a much bigger clone, this may be a read error. The V call is TRBV10-3, the J call TRBJ2-3; the D gene could be TRBD1 or TRBD2 (5 bases each). The CDR3 is 14 residues long. Germline loops: CDR1 ENHRY, CDR2 SYGVKD. The CDR3 sequence is CAITRDGSTDTLYF. The CDR3 DNA reads TGTGCCATCACTCGGGACGGTAGCACAGATACGCTGTATTTT.